One T cell receptor beta chain is described in this entry. The data were produced by immunoSEQ multiplex PCR, yet TCRdb's version contains in-frame clones alone and is incomplete. The repertoire consists of over 200,000 clones, with approximately 91% occurring once and the leading ten covering 1.2%. The data were obtained in a study of blood T cell repertoires in COVID-19. Study in general: In each case, the material was cDNA or gDNA derived from T cells, B-cell-depleted T cells, or PBMCs.

The CDR3 totals 16 residues. Trimming removed 4 bases from V and 1 base from J; junction bases left unmatched: 8. Germline CDR1 SNHLY, CDR2 FYNNEI. Participants had their cohort set by participant-reported clinical history. The sample was PBMCs or T cells enriched from blood (not recorded which). The sequence derives from a human donor in a cohort exposed to, infected with or recovered from COVID-19 (not recorded which). The donor label of this sample is uncertain. The chain is built from TRBV2 and TRBJ2-3, with 7 nucleotides matching TRBD2. CDR3 region: CASSGRTAGRTDTQYF. The CDR3 coding sequence is TGTGCCAGCAGTGGAAGAACAGCGGGGCGCACAGATACGCAGTATTTT.